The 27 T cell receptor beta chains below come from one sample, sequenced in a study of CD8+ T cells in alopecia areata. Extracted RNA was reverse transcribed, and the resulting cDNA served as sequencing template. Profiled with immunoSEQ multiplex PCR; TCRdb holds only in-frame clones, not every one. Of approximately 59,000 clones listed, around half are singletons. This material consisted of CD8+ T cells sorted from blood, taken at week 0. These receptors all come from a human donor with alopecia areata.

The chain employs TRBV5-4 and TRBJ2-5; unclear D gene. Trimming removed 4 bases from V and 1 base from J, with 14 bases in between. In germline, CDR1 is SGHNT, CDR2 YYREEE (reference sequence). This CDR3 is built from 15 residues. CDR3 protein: CASSVARPVQETQYF. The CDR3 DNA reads TGTGCCAGCAGCGTAGCACGGCCAGTCCAAGAGACCCAGTACTTC.

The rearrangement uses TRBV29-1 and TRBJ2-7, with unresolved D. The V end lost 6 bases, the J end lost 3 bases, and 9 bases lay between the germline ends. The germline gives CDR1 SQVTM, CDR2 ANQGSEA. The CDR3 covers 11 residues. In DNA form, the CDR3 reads TGCAGCGTGTTAGTGAGCTACGAGCAGTACTTC. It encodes CSVLVSYEQYF.

The CDR3 DNA is TGTGCCAGCTCACCACCGGGTGGTTTGGGGGCGAGCGGTAATCAGCCCCAGCATTTT. Residues: CASSPPGGLGASGNQPQHF. The chain couples TRBV18 to TRBJ1-5; D perhaps matches TRBD1 (6 bases). Germline V lookup: CDR1 KGHSH, CDR2 LQKENI. Deletions cut 0 bases from V and 4 bases from J, with 22 bases between. The CDR3 loop spans 19 amino acids.

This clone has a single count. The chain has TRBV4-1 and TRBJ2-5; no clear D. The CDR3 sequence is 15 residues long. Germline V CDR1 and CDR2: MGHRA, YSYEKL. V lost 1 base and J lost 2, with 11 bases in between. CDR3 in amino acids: CASSQVIVWQETQYF. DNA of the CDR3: TGCGCCAGCAGCCAAGTTATAGTGTGGCAAGAGACCCAGTACTTC.

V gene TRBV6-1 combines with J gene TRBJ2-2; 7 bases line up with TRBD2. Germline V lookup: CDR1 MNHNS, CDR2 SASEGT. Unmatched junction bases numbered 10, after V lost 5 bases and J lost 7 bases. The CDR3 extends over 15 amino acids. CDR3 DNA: TGTGCCAGCAGTTCGCGACTAGCTGTGGACGGGGAGCTGTTTTTT. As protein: CASSSRLAVDGELFF.

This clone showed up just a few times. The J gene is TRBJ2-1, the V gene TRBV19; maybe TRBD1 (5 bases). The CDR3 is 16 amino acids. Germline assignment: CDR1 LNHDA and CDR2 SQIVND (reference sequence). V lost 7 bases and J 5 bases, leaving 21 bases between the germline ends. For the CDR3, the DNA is TGTGCCAGTAATAACCGACAGACCTCCGGGCACAATGAGCAGTTCTTC. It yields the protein CASNNRQTSGHNEQFF.

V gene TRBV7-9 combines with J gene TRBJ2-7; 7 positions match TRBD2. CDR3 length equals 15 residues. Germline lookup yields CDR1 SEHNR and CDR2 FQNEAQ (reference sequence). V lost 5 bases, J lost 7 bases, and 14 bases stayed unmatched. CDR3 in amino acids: CASSVSLAAHAEQYF. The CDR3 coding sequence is TGTGCCAGCAGCGTAAGCCTAGCGGCCCACGCGGAGCAGTACTTC.

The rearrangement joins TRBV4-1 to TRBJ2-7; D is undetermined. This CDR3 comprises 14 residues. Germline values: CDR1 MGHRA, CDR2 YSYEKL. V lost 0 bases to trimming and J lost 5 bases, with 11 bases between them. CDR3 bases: TGCGCCAGCAGCCAAGAAGGGCAGCTTCACGAGCAGTACTTC. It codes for CASSQEGQLHEQYF.

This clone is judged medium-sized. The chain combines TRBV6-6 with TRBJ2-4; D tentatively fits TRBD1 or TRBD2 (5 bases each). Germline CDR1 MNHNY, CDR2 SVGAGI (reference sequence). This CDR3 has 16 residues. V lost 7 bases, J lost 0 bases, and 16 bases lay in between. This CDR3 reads CASIGVDSLAKNIQYF. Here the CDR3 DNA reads TGTGCCAGCATCGGGGTTGACAGTCTAGCCAAAAACATTCAGTACTTC.

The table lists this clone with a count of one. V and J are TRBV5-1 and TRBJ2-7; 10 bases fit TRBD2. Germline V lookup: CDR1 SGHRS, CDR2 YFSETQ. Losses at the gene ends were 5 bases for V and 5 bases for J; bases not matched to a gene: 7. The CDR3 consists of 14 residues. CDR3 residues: CASRSSGSLHEQYF. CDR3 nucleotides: TGCGCCAGCAGATCTAGCGGGAGTCTCCACGAGCAGTACTTC.

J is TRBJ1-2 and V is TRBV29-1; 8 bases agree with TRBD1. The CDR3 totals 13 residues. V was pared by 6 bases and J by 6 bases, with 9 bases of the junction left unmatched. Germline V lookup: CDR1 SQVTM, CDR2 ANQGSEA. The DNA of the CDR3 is TGCAGCGTCGGACAGGGTAAACTGAATGGCTACACCTTC. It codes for CSVGQGKLNGYTF.

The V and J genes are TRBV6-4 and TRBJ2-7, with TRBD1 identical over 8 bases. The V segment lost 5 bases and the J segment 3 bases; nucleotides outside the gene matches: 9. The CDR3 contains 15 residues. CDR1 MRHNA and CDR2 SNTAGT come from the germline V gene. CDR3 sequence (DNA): TGTGCCAGCAGTTTCCCCGGACAGGGCCTCTACGAGCAGTACTTC. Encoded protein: CASSFPGQGLYEQYF.

The CDR3 DNA is TGTGCCAGCAGTTACTCGATTCGGCAGCCCCAGCATTTT. This gives the protein CASSYSIRQPQHF. This chain joins TRBV6-6 and TRBJ1-5; D remains unclear. Germline V gene sequence: CDR1 MNHNY, CDR2 SVGAGI (reference sequence). V shed 0 bases and J shed 7 bases, with 7 bases lying between them. CDR3 length: 13 residues.

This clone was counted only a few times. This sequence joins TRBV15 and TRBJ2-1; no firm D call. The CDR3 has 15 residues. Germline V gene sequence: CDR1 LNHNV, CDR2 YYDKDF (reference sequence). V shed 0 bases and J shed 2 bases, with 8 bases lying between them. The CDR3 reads CATSRDGVTYNEQFF. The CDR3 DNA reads TGTGCCACCAGCAGAGATGGGGTGACCTACAATGAGCAGTTCTTC.

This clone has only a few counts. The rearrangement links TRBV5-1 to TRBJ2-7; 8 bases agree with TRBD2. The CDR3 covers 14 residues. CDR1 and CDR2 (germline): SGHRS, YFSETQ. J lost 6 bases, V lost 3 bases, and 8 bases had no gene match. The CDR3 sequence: CASSSSGGPIEQYF. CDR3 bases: TGCGCCAGCAGCTCTTCGGGAGGGCCAATCGAGCAGTACTTC.

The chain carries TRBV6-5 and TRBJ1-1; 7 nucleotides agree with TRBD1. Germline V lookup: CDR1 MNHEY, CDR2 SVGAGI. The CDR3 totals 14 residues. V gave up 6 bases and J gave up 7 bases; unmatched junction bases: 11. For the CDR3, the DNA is TGTGCCAGCAGATGGACAGGCGAAAGAGTTGAAGCTTTCTTT. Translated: CASRWTGERVEAFF.

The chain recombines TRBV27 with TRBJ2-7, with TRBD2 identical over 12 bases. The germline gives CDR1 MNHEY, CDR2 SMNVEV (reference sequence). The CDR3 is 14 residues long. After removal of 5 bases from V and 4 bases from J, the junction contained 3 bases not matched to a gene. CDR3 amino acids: CASSPGTSGYEQYF. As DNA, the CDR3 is TGTGCCAGCAGTCCCGGGACTAGCGGGTACGAGCAGTACTTC.

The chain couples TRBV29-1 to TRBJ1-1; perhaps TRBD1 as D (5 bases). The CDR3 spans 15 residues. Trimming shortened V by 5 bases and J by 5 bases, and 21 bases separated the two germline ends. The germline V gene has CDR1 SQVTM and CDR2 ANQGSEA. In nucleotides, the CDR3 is TGCAGCGTTATATACTGGACGGTCGGGGGGACTGAAGCTTTCTTT. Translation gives CSVIYWTVGGTEAFF.

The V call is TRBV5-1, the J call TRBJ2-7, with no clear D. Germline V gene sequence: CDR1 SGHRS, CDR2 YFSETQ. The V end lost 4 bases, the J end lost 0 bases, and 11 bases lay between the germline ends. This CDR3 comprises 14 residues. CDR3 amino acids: CASSELGSSYEQYF. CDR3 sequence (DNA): TGCGCCAGCAGCGAGCTAGGTAGCTCCTACGAGCAGTACTTC.

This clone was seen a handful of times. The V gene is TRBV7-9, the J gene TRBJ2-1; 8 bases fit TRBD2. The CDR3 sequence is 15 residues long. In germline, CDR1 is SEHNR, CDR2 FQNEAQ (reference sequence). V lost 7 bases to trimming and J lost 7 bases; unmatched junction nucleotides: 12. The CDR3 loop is CASTQSGSSGNEQFF. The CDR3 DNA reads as TGTGCCAGCACCCAAAGCGGGAGTTCCGGGAATGAGCAGTTCTTC.

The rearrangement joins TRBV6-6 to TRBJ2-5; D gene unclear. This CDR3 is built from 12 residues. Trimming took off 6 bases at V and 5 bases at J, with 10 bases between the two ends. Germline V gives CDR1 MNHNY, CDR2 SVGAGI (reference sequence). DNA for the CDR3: TGTGCCAGCAGACCGCTGGGGGAGACCCAGTACTTC. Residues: CASRPLGETQYF.

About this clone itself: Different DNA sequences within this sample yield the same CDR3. This CDR3 reads CSVGGNEQFF. Written as DNA, the CDR3 is TGCAGCGTTGGGGGGAATGAGCAGTTCTTC. V usage is TRBV29-1 and J usage is TRBJ2-1; D possibly uses TRBD1 or TRBD2 (5 bases each). CDR3 length: 10 residues. The V gene's germline CDR1 is SQVTM and CDR2 ANQGSEA. Trimming took 4 bases from V and 7 from J, leaving 5 bases between them.

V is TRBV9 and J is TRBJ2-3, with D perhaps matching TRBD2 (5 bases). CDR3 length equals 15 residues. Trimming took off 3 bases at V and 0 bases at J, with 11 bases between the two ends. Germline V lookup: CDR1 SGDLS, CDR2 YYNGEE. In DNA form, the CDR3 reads TGTGCCAGCAGCGGGAGCGGTACTAGCACAGATACGCAGTATTTT. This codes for CASSGSGTSTDTQYF.

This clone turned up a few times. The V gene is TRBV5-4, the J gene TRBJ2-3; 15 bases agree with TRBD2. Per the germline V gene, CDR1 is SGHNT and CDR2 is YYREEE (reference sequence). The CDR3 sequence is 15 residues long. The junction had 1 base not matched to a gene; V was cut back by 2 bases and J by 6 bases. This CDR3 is CASSFGTSGRDTQYF. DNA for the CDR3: TGTGCCAGCAGCTTTGGGACTAGCGGGAGGGATACGCAGTATTTT.

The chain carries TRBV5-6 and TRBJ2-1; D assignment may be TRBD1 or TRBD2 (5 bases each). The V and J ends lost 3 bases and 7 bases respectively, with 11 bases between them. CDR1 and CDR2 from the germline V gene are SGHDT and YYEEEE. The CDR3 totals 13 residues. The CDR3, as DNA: TGTGCCAGCAGCTCCGGGACCACTAATGAGCAGTTCTTC. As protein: CASSSGTTNEQFF.

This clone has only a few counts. CDR3: CSGQGPNTGELFF. In DNA form, the CDR3 reads TGCAGCGGGCAGGGCCCTAACACCGGGGAGCTGTTTTTT. This chain links TRBV29-1 with TRBJ2-2, with TRBD1 as a possible D gene (5 bases). Trimming stripped 7 bases from V and 2 bases from J, with 11 bases between. The V gene's germline CDR1 is SQVTM and CDR2 ANQGSEA. This CDR3 is 13 amino acids long.

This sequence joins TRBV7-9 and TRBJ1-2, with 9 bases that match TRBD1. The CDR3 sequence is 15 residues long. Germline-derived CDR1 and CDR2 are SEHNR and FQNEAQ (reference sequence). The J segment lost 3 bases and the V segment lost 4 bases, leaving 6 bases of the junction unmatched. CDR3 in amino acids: CASSSRQGGYYGYTF. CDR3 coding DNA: TGTGCCAGCAGCTCAAGACAGGGGGGCTACTATGGCTACACCTTC.